The 22 T cell receptor beta chains below all came from one sample that was sequenced in a study of blood T cell repertoires in COVID-19. Using immunoSEQ multiplex PCR, the repertoire was profiled, and TCRdb retains in-frame clones only, with some absent. The table lists about 300,000 clones, 88% of them singletons, with 5.5% to 7% in the top ten. The material sequenced was peripheral blood. The origin of the receptors is a woman in her twenties or thirties who had recovered from COVID-19.

V usage is TRBV4-3 and J usage is TRBJ2-2; D might be TRBD1 (5 bases). Germline CDR1 is LGHNA and CDR2 is YSLEER. This CDR3 region has 15 residues. V dropped 0 bases and J dropped 4 bases, with 9 bases sitting between them. CDR3 DNA: TGCGCCAGCAGCCAAGACAGGGTTGTCACCGGGGAGCTGTTTTTT. Translated: CASSQDRVVTGELFF.

The chain combines TRBV24-1 with TRBJ1-1; a possible D gene is TRBD1 (5 bases). Germline CDR1 is KGHDR and CDR2 is SFDVKD. This CDR3 is 13 amino acids long. Deletions cut 2 bases from V and 5 bases from J, with 8 bases between. CDR3 bases: TGTGCCACCAGTGATTCAGGGTTAACTGAAGCTTTCTTT. Protein sequence: CATSDSGLTEAFF.

This chain links TRBV7-2 with TRBJ2-5, with 8 bases fitting TRBD2. Germline V gene lookup returns CDR1 SGHTA and CDR2 FQGNSA. The trim removed 4 bases at V and 5 bases at J, leaving 6 bases unmatched. This CDR3 region has 14 residues. CDR3 coding DNA: TGTGCCAGCAGCTCAAGCGGGAGATGGGAGACCCAGTACTTC. As protein: CASSSSGRWETQYF.

Comment on this clone: Other DNA variants within this sample encode the same CDR3. The V call is TRBV28, the J call TRBJ1-2; D unresolved. Per the germline V gene, CDR1 is MDHEN and CDR2 is SYDVKM. V lost 1 base to trimming and J lost 2 bases, with 8 bases between them. This CDR3 is 14 amino acids long. CDR3 sequence reads: CASSLLGRNYGYTF. CDR3 DNA sequence: TGTGCCAGCAGTTTATTGGGCAGAAACTATGGCTACACCTTC.

This chain connects TRBV6-2 or TRBV6-3 to TRBJ1-5; 8 bases are shared with TRBD1. In germline, CDR1 is MNHEY, CDR2 SVGEGT. Trimming cost V 4 bases and J 4 bases; bases outside gene matches: 6. The CDR3 is made up of 15 amino acids. CDR3 nucleotide sequence: TGTGCCAGCAGTTCTAGGGGACAGGATAATCAGCCCCAGCATTTT. Protein product: CASSSRGQDNQPQHF.

This clone was observed once. The chain links TRBV2 to TRBJ1-4; D is unresolved. Germline CDR1 reads SNHLY; CDR2 reads FYNNEI. The ends were cut back, 3 bases at V and 3 bases at J, with 8 bases in the middle. The length of the CDR3 is 14 residues. The CDR3 sequence: CASSDSSANEKLFF. The CDR3 coding sequence is TGTGCCAGCAGTGACAGCAGCGCTAATGAAAAACTGTTTTTT.

This clone was recorded only once. The chain combines TRBV20-1 with TRBJ1-1; D is perhaps TRBD1 (6 bases). Trimming removed 5 bases at V and 3 bases at J, with 7 bases between. In germline, CDR1 is DFQATT, CDR2 SNEGSKA (reference sequence). The CDR3 is 11 amino acids. The CDR3 DNA follows: TGCAGTGCTTACAGGGACACTGAAGCTTTCTTT. This gives the protein CSAYRDTEAFF.

The chain has TRBV7-3 and TRBJ1-2; D might be TRBD1 (5 bases). This CDR3 comprises 15 residues. With 5 bases removed from V and 4 bases from J, the gap between germline ends came to 17 bases. Germline values: CDR1 SGHTA, CDR2 FQGTGA. CDR3 sequence: CASSPGGGGGYGYTF. The CDR3 DNA is TGTGCCAGCAGCCCCGGGGGAGGAGGAGGCTATGGCTACACCTTC.

Written as DNA, the CDR3 is TGTGCCAGCAGCTTAAAACTCACGAACACTGAAGCTTTCTTT. It specifies CASSLKLTNTEAFF. The rearrangement links TRBV7-8 to TRBJ1-1; D remains unclear. CDR3 size: 14 residues. V dropped 2 bases and J dropped 1 base, with 8 bases sitting between them. Germline V gives CDR1 SGHVS, CDR2 FQNEAQ.

V and J are TRBV4-1 and TRBJ1-5; D not certain. CDR1 is MGHRA and CDR2 is YSYEKL in the germline V gene. This CDR3 region has 18 residues. With 1 base removed from V and 5 bases from J, the gap between germline ends came to 21 bases. In DNA, the CDR3 is TGCGCCAGCAGCCAAGTTCCGAGCACCCAATCCTTTTATCAGCCCCAGCATTTT. It yields the protein CASSQVPSTQSFYQPQHF.

The chain uses TRBV4-1 and TRBJ1-2; 7 bases map to TRBD1. V was pared by 1 base and J by 4 bases, with 3 bases of the junction left unmatched. Germline loops: CDR1 MGHRA, CDR2 YSYEKL. The CDR3 has 14 residues. CDR3 nucleotide sequence: TGCGCCAGCAGCCAAGGACAGGGAATCTATGGCTACACCTTC. This translates into CASSQGQGIYGYTF.

This sequence joins TRBV15 and TRBJ2-2; perhaps TRBD2 as D (6 bases). The V gene's germline CDR1 is LNHNV and CDR2 YYDKDF (reference sequence). Trimming took 1 base from V and 0 from J, leaving 12 bases between them. This CDR3 spans 17 amino acids. DNA of the CDR3: TGTGCCACCAGCAGAGGGCCCACTAGCTCGAACACCGGGGAGCTGTTTTTT. Protein sequence: CATSRGPTSSNTGELFF.

The chain recombines TRBV6-6 with TRBJ1-2; TRBD1 is a possible D gene (6 bases). In germline, CDR1 is MNHNY, CDR2 SVGAGI (reference sequence). The CDR3 length is 14 residues. The V end lost 1 base, the J end lost 2 bases, and 8 bases lay between the germline ends. DNA of the CDR3: TGTGCCAGCAGTTACTTAGGACAGAACTATGGCTACACCTTC. Translating it yields CASSYLGQNYGYTF.

The CDR3 sequence: CATTGGLDYNEQFF. CDR3 nucleotide sequence: TGTGCCACCACGGGGGGACTAGATTACAATGAGCAGTTCTTC. The chain links TRBV24-1 to TRBJ2-1; 8 nucleotides line up with TRBD2. Germline V gene lookup returns CDR1 KGHDR and CDR2 SFDVKD. The V gene end was trimmed by 8 bases and the J gene end by 4 bases; junction bases not matched to a gene: 6. CDR3 size: 14 residues.

This clone has just one count. This chain links TRBV19 with TRBJ1-3; TRBD1 aligns across 7 bases. Germline assignment: CDR1 LNHDA and CDR2 SQIVND (reference sequence). The CDR3 sequence is 16 residues long. The V and J ends lost 7 bases and 5 bases, in that order; junction bases with no gene match: 14. The CDR3 DNA reads as TGTGCCAGTATTGGGAATCCGGGACAGAGGCGAAACACCATATATTTT. Residues: CASIGNPGQRRNTIYF.

This chain connects TRBV28 to TRBJ2-7; a weak D match, TRBD1 (6 bases). Per the germline V gene, CDR1 is MDHEN and CDR2 is SYDVKM. Trimming removed 7 bases from V and 0 bases from J, with 16 bases in between. This CDR3 comprises 15 residues. The DNA of the CDR3 is TGTGCCAGCACCAAACTCCCGGACAGCTCCTACGAGCAGTACTTC. This codes for CASTKLPDSSYEQYF.

The chain carries TRBV5-1 and TRBJ2-1; 13 bases are a match to TRBD2. Trimming cost V 1 base and J 9 bases; bases outside gene matches: 10. Per the germline V gene, CDR1 is SGHRS and CDR2 is YFSETQ. The CDR3 totals 17 residues. The CDR3 sequence is CASSLLGLAGVVGEQFF. DNA of the CDR3: TGCGCCAGCAGCTTGCTCGGACTAGCGGGGGTAGTTGGTGAGCAGTTCTTC.

V is TRBV13 and J is TRBJ1-1, with D perhaps TRBD1 (6 bases). This CDR3 is 15 amino acids long. The V and J ends lost 1 base and 1 base respectively, with 10 bases between them. The germline gives CDR1 PRHDT, CDR2 FYEKMQ (reference sequence). The CDR3 here is CASSLVGGQNTEAFF. In DNA form, the CDR3 reads TGTGCCAGCAGCTTAGTAGGGGGACAGAACACTGAAGCTTTCTTT.

The V call is TRBV29-1, the J call TRBJ2-1, with D possibly being TRBD1 (8 bases). CDR3 length equals 14 residues. In germline, CDR1 is SQVTM, CDR2 ANQGSEA. The germline V and J ends were trimmed by 6 bases and 7 bases, with 19 bases remaining between them. The CDR3 coding sequence is TGCAGCGTCCTCCCCGACAGGGGAGGGAATGAGCAGTTCTTC. It translates to CSVLPDRGGNEQFF.

The V call is TRBV21-1, the J call TRBJ1-1; the D call of TRBD1 is as the table states it, not checked on the DNA. TRBV21-1 is termed a pseudogene. CDR3 size: 14 residues. The CDR3 reads CASSNNQVNTEAFF. DNA for the CDR3: TGTGCCAGCAGCAATAACCAGGTGAACACTGAAGCTTTCTTT.

CDR3 DNA: TGTGCCATCAGCCATCCGGGACTAGCGGGGGCCGTCTACGAGCAGTACTTC. It translates to CAISHPGLAGAVYEQYF. This chain uses TRBV10-3 with TRBJ2-7; 14 positions agree with TRBD2. The CDR3 is 17 amino acids. Looked up from germline, CDR1 is ENHRY and CDR2 is SYGVKD. V was pared by 6 bases and J by 3 bases, with 10 bases of the junction left unmatched.

V usage is TRBV7-8 and J usage is TRBJ1-5, with 7 bases that match TRBD1. V dropped 5 bases and J dropped 2; count of bases not matched to a gene: 3. The germline V gene has CDR1 SGHVS and CDR2 FQNEAQ. The CDR3 runs to 14 residues. CDR3 DNA sequence: TGTGCCAGCAGCCCAGGGACAGGCAATCAGCCCCAGCATTTT. Translated, it gives CASSPGTGNQPQHF.